These T cell receptor beta chains were read from a single sample in a study of T cell repertoires in cytomegalovirus infection. MiXCR, applied by TCRdb to the reads, yields one record per CDR3 protein. In the table there are hundreds of thousands of distinct CDR3 sequences, around 11% of which are singletons. What was sequenced was PBMCs. The receptors come from a human donor in good health (CMV status not recorded). Some clones in this sample may be carry-over from other donors' samples. Both conserved end residues are part of each CDR3. Fields, in order: V gene, clone size, D gene, J gene, CDR3 protein, CDR3 DNA. The D gene is left open where the match is weak. The size field reads once, few, many, or a class for an expanded clone.

V: TRBV6-5
size: few
D: .
J: TRBJ1-4
CDR3: CASSYSGTLSEKLFF
DNA: TGTGCCAGCAGTTACTCAGGGACCCTGAGTGAAAAACTGTTTTTT

V: TRBV7-3
size: many
D: .
J: TRBJ2-1
CDR3: CASSPGGSFNEQFF
DNA: TGTGCCAGCAGCCCTGGGGGCTCTTTCAATGAGCAGTTCTTC

V: TRBV6-1
size: many
D: TRBD1
J: TRBJ2-7
CDR3: CASSRKTGANHEQYF
DNA: TGTGCCAGCAGCCGCAAGACAGGGGCAAATCACGAGCAGTACTTC

V: TRBV7-9
size: many
D: .
J: TRBJ2-1
CDR3: CASSLFGGGTYNEQFF
DNA: TGTGCCAGCAGCTTATTTGGTGGCGGGACCTACAATGAGCAGTTCTTC

V: TRBV12-5
size: few
D: .
J: TRBJ1-2
CDR3: CASGSDDADYGYTF
DNA: TGTGCTAGTGGTTCGGACGATGCGGACTATGGCTACACCTTC

V: TRBV7-2
size: many
D: TRBD2
J: TRBJ2-7
CDR3: CASSIGLVYEQYF
DNA: TGTGCCAGCAGCATCGGACTAGTTTACGAGCAGTACTTC

V: TRBV19
size: few
D: .
J: TRBJ1-1
CDR3: CASRNMGISEAFF
DNA: TGTGCCAGTAGAAATATGGGGATTTCTGAAGCTTTCTTT

V: TRBV13
size: few
D: TRBD2
J: TRBJ2-2
CDR3: CASSSGLAATGELFF
DNA: TGTGCCAGCAGCTCGGGACTAGCGGCGACCGGGGAGCTGTTTTTT

V: TRBV29-1
size: few
D: .
J: TRBJ2-7
CDR3: CSALGREQYF
DNA: TGCAGCGCTCTAGGGAGAGAGCAGTACTTC

V: TRBV7-2
size: many
D: .
J: TRBJ2-3
CDR3: CASSLEERGTQYF
DNA: TGTGCCAGCAGCTTAGAAGAGAGGGGTACGCAGTATTTT

V: TRBV28
size: many
D: .
J: TRBJ2-4
CDR3: CASSLSTGNIQYF
DNA: TGTGCCAGCAGTTTATCCACGGGCAACATTCAGTACTTC